Following are 15 T cell receptor beta chains from one sample sequenced in a study of blood T cell repertoires in COVID-19. Here immunoSEQ multiplex PCR was the method, and the copy in TCRdb shows in-frame clones only, minus some. This sample has roughly 210,000 clones, with roughly nine tenths found just once. Sequencing was carried out using peripheral blood. These receptors were taken from a man between 65 and 80 years old with acute or convalescent COVID-19.

This sequence joins TRBV5-1 and TRBJ2-7, with D perhaps TRBD2 (6 bases). CDR1 is SGHRS, CDR2 YFSETQ, per germline. The V end was cut by 4 bases, the J end by 1 base, with 15 bases between. This CDR3 spans 15 amino acids. The CDR3: CASSPRGLRSYEQYF. The CDR3, as DNA: TGCGCCAGCAGCCCAAGGGGACTGAGATCCTACGAGCAGTACTTC.

This chain links TRBV10-3 with TRBJ1-5; D unresolved. V lost 3 bases, J lost 0 bases, and 15 bases lay in between. The CDR3 totals 17 residues. In germline, CDR1 is ENHRY, CDR2 SYGVKD. DNA of the CDR3: TGTGCCATCAGTGAAGCCGGGATTTCCCATAGCAATCAGCCCCAGCATTTT. This translates into CAISEAGISHSNQPQHF.

The chain is built from TRBV10-3 and TRBJ2-7, with 12 positions matching TRBD1. Germline assignment: CDR1 ENHRY and CDR2 SYGVKD. CDR3 length: 14 amino acids. Trimming took 8 bases from V and 6 from J; bases not matched to a gene: 8. The CDR3 spells CAIQLGQGASEQYF. The CDR3 DNA is TGTGCCATCCAGCTGGGACAGGGGGCGTCCGAGCAGTACTTC.

The chain recombines TRBV25-1 with TRBJ2-2; 13 bases are shared with TRBD2. Germline lookup yields CDR1 MGHDK and CDR2 SYGVNS. Trimming cost V 8 bases and J 6 bases; bases outside gene matches: 6. There are 15 residues in the CDR3. CDR3: CASSFGLAGAGELFF. The CDR3 nucleotides read TGTGCCAGCTCCTTCGGACTAGCGGGAGCCGGGGAGCTGTTTTTT.

The chain carries TRBV2 and TRBJ2-7; the D is unclear. CDR1 is SNHLY, CDR2 FYNNEI, per germline. The CDR3 has 15 amino acids. V was cut by 7 bases and J by 0 bases, with 16 bases left in between. The CDR3 sequence is CASTHRDTNSYEQYF. CDR3 DNA sequence: TGTGCCAGCACCCACCGAGACACAAACTCCTACGAGCAGTACTTC.

The chain combines TRBV5-8 with TRBJ1-5; D is perhaps TRBD1 (5 bases). Germline loops: CDR1 SGHTS, CDR2 YDEGEE. The CDR3 is made up of 15 amino acids. V lost 0 bases and J 4 bases, leaving 11 bases between the germline ends. CDR3 coding DNA: TGTGCCAGCAGCTTGGCGGGACTACCTAATCAGCCCCAGCATTTT. Translated, it gives CASSLAGLPNQPQHF.

The chain couples TRBV7-9 to TRBJ2-3; D is possibly TRBD2 (6 bases). CDR3 length equals 17 residues. The germline gives CDR1 SEHNR, CDR2 FQNEAQ (reference sequence). Trimming left V 4 bases short and J 1 base short, with 18 bases between. CDR3 residues: CASSWGDGAFGTDTQYF. The CDR3 DNA sequence: TGTGCCAGCAGCTGGGGGGACGGGGCTTTCGGCACAGATACGCAGTATTTT.

In DNA, the CDR3 is TGTGCCAGTACCCCCGGGACACCTAACTATGGCTACACCTTC. It codes for CASTPGTPNYGYTF. The gene calls are TRBV19 and TRBJ1-2; D may be TRBD1 (6 bases). V shed 7 bases and J shed 0 bases, with 12 bases lying between them. CDR1 and CDR2 from the germline V gene are LNHDA and SQIVND (reference sequence). The CDR3 totals 14 residues.

The chain uses TRBV7-8 and TRBJ2-7; maybe TRBD2 (6 bases). Per germline, CDR1 SGHVS and CDR2 FQNEAQ. Deletions cut 4 bases from V and 6 bases from J, with 19 bases between. The CDR3 is 15 residues long. For the CDR3, the DNA is TGTGCCAGCAGCTCTCTACCCGGGGGACTCGGCGAGCAGTACTTC. Protein: CASSSLPGGLGEQYF.

V and J are TRBV10-3 and TRBJ2-7; D possibly corresponds to TRBD1 (6 bases). V gave up 5 bases and J gave up 3 bases, with 14 bases separating them. Per the germline V gene, CDR1 is ENHRY and CDR2 is SYGVKD. This CDR3 contains 14 residues. The CDR3 nucleotides are TGTGCCATCAGTAAGCGTGGACAGAACTACGAGCAGTACTTC. Protein sequence: CAISKRGQNYEQYF.

This clone was recorded a few times. The rearrangement uses TRBV18 and TRBJ1-2; possibly TRBD1 for D (5 bases). The germline V gene has CDR1 KGHSH and CDR2 LQKENI. The CDR3 covers 15 residues. V dropped 3 bases and J dropped 6 bases, with 17 bases sitting between them. CDR3 coding DNA: TGTGCCAGCTCACCGACCCCATGGACGGGGGATGGCTACACCTTC. Translated: CASSPTPWTGDGYTF.

Only one count was recorded for this clone. The J gene is TRBJ2-1, the V gene TRBV7-2; weak D call: TRBD1 (5 bases). There are 15 residues in the CDR3. Trimming pared 3 bases from V and 7 bases from J, leaving 16 bases between. Germline assignment: CDR1 SGHTA and CDR2 FQGNSA. The CDR3 sequence: CASSFEAKRQNEQFF. DNA of the CDR3: TGTGCCAGCAGCTTCGAAGCTAAGCGACAGAATGAGCAGTTCTTC.

The gene calls are TRBV3-1 (or the pseudogene TRBV3-2) and TRBJ2-1; 8 nucleotides agree with TRBD1. Trimming cost V 5 bases and J 6 bases; bases outside gene matches: 6. CDR3 length equals 14 residues. CDR1 and CDR2 (germline): LGHDT, YNNKEL (reference sequence). The DNA for the CDR3 is TGTGCCAGCAGCTTCGGACAGGGAGGCAATGAGCAGTTCTTC. Protein product: CASSFGQGGNEQFF.

V usage is TRBV7-9 and J usage is TRBJ1-5; maybe TRBD1 (5 bases). Germline V gene lookup returns CDR1 SEHNR and CDR2 FQNEAQ (reference sequence). The CDR3 covers 11 residues. The ends were cut back, 2 bases at V and 12 bases at J, with 8 bases in the middle. CDR3 in DNA: TGTGCCAGCAGCTTATCAGGGCTCCAGCATTTT. Protein sequence: CASSLSGLQHF.

V is TRBV4-1 and J is TRBJ1-4; TRBD1 is a possible D gene (6 bases). V was pared by 4 bases and J by 1 base, with 13 bases between. Germline V gives CDR1 MGHRA, CDR2 YSYEKL. There are 16 residues in the CDR3. CDR3 in amino acids: CASSPLVTGTNEKLFF. In DNA, the CDR3 is TGCGCCAGCAGCCCCCTAGTGACAGGAACTAATGAAAAACTGTTTTTT.